A single sample is the source of the 11 T cell receptor beta chains below, sequenced in a study of blood T cells in healthy people across ages. PCR was performed a second time for about 6 to 12 cycles using a sample-barcoded 5' primer and a J-beta primer mix. TCRdb processed the 5' RACE reads anew with MiXCR; each CDR3 protein has one entry. The data contain fewer than 700,000 distinct CDR3 sequences, around 48% of them seen just once; the ten biggest clones take up approximately 23%. Sequencing used blood. These receptors were collected from a man older than 75 in good health.

This clonotype was observed at least ten times. The rearrangement links TRBV7-9 to TRBJ1-5, with unresolved D. This CDR3 spans 14 amino acids. Trimming shortened V by 1 base and J by 7 bases, and 11 bases separated the two germline ends. Germline CDR1 is SEHNR and CDR2 is FQNEAQ (reference sequence). The CDR3 region has the DNA TGTGCCAGCAGCTTAGACGGGGTAGGACAGCCCCAGCATTTT. This encodes CASSLDGVGQPQHF.

This clonotype was seen only a few times. A much larger clone lies a single base off, so this may be a read error. The gene calls are TRBV12-3 or TRBV12-4 and TRBJ2-4, with D possibly TRBD2 on 7 matching bases. The V and J ends lost 5 bases and 13 bases respectively, with 27 bases between them. This CDR3 region has 16 residues. CDR3 protein: CASSPEGDYLYNEQYF. The CDR3 DNA reads TGTGCCAGCAGTCCAGAGGGGGACTACCTCTACAATGAGCAGTACTTC.

The chain links TRBV20-1 to TRBJ1-2; TRBD1 agrees at 10 bases. Germline V CDR1 and CDR2: DFQATT, SNEGSKA (reference sequence). This CDR3 is 14 amino acids long. Trimming at V came to 0 bases and at J to 9 bases, leaving 7 bases not matched to a gene. The chain's CDR3 is CSARDWTGGRSYTF. CDR3 bases: TGCAGTGCTAGAGATTGGACAGGGGGTAGGAGCTACACCTTC.

The CDR3 DNA sequence: TGTGCCAGCTCACTCCGGACTAGCGGGAGGGATACGCAGTATTTT. Its translation: CASSLRTSGRDTQYF. The V call is TRBV18, the J call TRBJ2-3, with 14 bases aligning to TRBD2. The CDR3 runs 15 residues. Trimming removed 4 bases from V and 6 bases from J; junction bases left unmatched: 3. Germline assignment: CDR1 KGHSH and CDR2 LQKENI.

This clonotype was picked up a small number of times. The rearrangement uses TRBV3-1 and TRBJ1-1, with 9 bases aligning to TRBD1. CDR3 length equals 15 residues. Looked up from germline, CDR1 is LGHDT and CDR2 is YNNKEL (reference sequence). V shed 4 bases and J 7 bases; nucleotides not matched to a gene: 10. CDR3 bases: TGTGCCAGCAGCCCACGACAGGGGGGGGCCAGTGAAGCTTTCTTT. Translating it yields CASSPRQGGASEAFF.

With respect to this clonotype: Compared with germline, one end of the junction differs, possibly owing to a read error. J is TRBJ1-1 and V is TRBV6-5, with a weak D call TRBD1 (6 bases). The CDR3 contains 17 residues. Germline-derived CDR1 and CDR2 are MNHEY and SVGAGI. In nucleotides, the CDR3 is TGTGCCAGCAGTTACTTGACTATGGACAGAATTAACACTGAGGCTTTCTTT. Protein product: CASSYLTMDRINTEAFF.

The chain couples TRBV20-1 to TRBJ2-3, with D perhaps matching TRBD2 (6 bases). V shed 3 bases and J shed 3 bases, with 13 bases lying between them. Germline assignment: CDR1 DFQATT and CDR2 SNEGSKA (reference sequence). CDR3 size: 14 residues. The CDR3, as DNA: TGCAGTGCTAGGTCCGGGAGCGGGACAGATACGCAGTATTTT. Translated: CSARSGSGTDTQYF.

The V and J genes are TRBV12-3 or TRBV12-4 and TRBJ2-6; TRBD2 aligns across 8 bases. J was trimmed by 2 bases and V by 2 bases; bases with no gene match: 8. The CDR3 totals 18 residues. The CDR3 spells CASSLSAGGLAGANVLTF. For the CDR3, the DNA is TGTGCCAGCAGTTTAAGTGCGGGGGGACTCGCTGGGGCCAACGTCCTGACTTTC.

The rearrangement joins TRBV7-3 to TRBJ2-7; D ambiguous. Germline CDR1 and CDR2: SGHTA and FQGTGA. The CDR3 runs 15 residues. V lost 5 bases, J lost 1 base, and 15 bases lay in between. The CDR3 reads CASSHPRIGSYEQYF. CDR3 nucleotide sequence: TGTGCCAGCAGCCACCCCCGCATCGGGTCCTACGAGCAGTACTTC.

This clonotype was observed a handful of times. This chain connects TRBV20-1 to TRBJ2-7; 7 positions match TRBD1. J gave up 2 bases and V 6 bases, and 10 bases lay outside the gene matches. The germline V gene encodes CDR1 DFQATT and CDR2 SNEGSKA (reference sequence). There are 14 residues in the CDR3. The CDR3 loop reads CSATGQVGTYEQYF. Here the CDR3 DNA reads TGCAGTGCCACTGGACAGGTGGGGACCTACGAGCAGTACTTC.

The chain employs TRBV4-1 and TRBJ1-6; D is unresolved. V shed 4 bases and J shed 8 bases, with 9 bases lying between them. The CDR3 consists of 13 residues. Looked up from germline, CDR1 is MGHRA and CDR2 is YSYEKL. The CDR3 reads CASSLAGYSPLHF. The CDR3 nucleotides are TGCGCCAGCAGCCTCGCGGGGTATTCACCCCTCCACTTT.